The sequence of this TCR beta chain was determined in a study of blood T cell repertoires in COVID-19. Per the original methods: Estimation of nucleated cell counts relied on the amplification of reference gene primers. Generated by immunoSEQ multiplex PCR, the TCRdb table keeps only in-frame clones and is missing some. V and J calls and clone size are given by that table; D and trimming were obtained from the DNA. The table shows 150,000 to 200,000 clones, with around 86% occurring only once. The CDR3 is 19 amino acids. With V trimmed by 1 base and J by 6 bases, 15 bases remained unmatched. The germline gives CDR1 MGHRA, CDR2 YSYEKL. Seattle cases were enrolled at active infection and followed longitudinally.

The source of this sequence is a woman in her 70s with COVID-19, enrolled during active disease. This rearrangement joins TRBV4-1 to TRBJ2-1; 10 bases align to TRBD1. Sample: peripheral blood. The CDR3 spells CASSQAGLGGTGVGNEQFF. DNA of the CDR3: TGCGCCAGCAGCCAAGCGGGACTCGGGGGGACAGGGGTTGGCAATGAGCAGTTCTTC.